The 3 T cell receptor beta chains presented below share a single source sample, sequenced in a study of glioma-infiltrating T cells after dendritic cell vaccination listed by TCRdb under 2016. Library generation was performed with the immunoSEQ multiplex PCR assay. Held by TCRdb, this immuneACCESS table contains in-frame sequences only and omits some clones. Under half of the omission traces to an unresolved V gene where checked; the cause of the rest is unknown. The sample includes 50,000 to 55,000 clones, with about 89% observed a single time. The ten largest clones capture 5% to 6.5% of the sample. The time point label of this sample denotes: after dendritic cell vaccination, including at tumor progression/relapse. The sequencing used blood, collected after dendritic cell vaccination. The receptor set was obtained from a human donor with glioblastoma.

The genes are TRBV28 and TRBJ2-5; tentative D call: TRBD1 (6 bases). The J call is in doubt because the DNA end fits TRBJ2-7 better. Per the germline V gene, CDR1 is MDHEN and CDR2 is SYDVKM. The CDR3 is 14 residues long. The CDR3 spells CASTGQRNSYEQYF. As DNA, the CDR3 is TGTGCCAGCACCGGACAGAGGAATTCTTACGAGCAGTACTTC.

This rearrangement joins TRBV4-2 to TRBJ1-4; no clear D. V was trimmed by 2 bases and J by 8 bases, leaving 21 bases between them. The CDR3 spans 17 residues. Germline V CDR1 and CDR2: LGHNA, YNFKEQ. The CDR3, as DNA: TGTGCCAGCAGCCAACCTGGCGCGGGGTCGGTGGGCGAAAAACTGTTTTTT. This sequence encodes CASSQPGAGSVGEKLFF.

J is TRBJ2-1 and V is TRBV10-3; TRBD2 agrees at 11 bases. The CDR3 is 13 amino acids. The J segment lost 5 bases and the V segment lost 10 bases, leaving 4 bases of the junction unmatched. Germline CDR1 is ENHRY and CDR2 is SYGVKD. DNA of the CDR3: TGTGCCAGCGGACTAGCGGGTAACAATGAGCAGTTCTTC. Residues: CASGLAGNNEQFF.